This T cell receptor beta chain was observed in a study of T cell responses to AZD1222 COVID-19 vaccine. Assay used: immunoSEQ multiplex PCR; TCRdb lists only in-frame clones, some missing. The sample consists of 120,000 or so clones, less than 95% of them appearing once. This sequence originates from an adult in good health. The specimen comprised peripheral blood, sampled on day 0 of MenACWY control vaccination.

CDR3 bases: TGTGCCAGCAGCCAAGAGGGGGCTCCCTCCTACGAGCAGTACTTC. The encoded protein is CASSQEGAPSYEQYF. The chain employs TRBV4-2 and TRBJ2-7, with D possibly being TRBD1 (6 bases). Per germline, CDR1 LGHNA and CDR2 YNFKEQ. The CDR3 covers 15 residues. The V gene lost 0 bases and the J gene lost 0 bases, with 9 bases spanning the gap.